The rows below give T cell receptor beta chains drawn from one sample of a study of blood T cell repertoires in COVID-19. Only in-frame clones appear in the TCRdb table, and some are missing; sequencing was by immunoSEQ multiplex PCR. Here the sample spans 250,000 to 350,000 clones, roughly nine tenths being singletons. The sequencing input was PBMCs or T cells enriched from blood (not recorded which). These receptors all come from a woman between 25 and 40 years old who had recovered from COVID-19. CDR3s include the opening cysteine and the closing phenylalanine or tryptophan. A D gene is named only where the DNA matches it firmly. The size entry is marked missing in some rows and otherwise reads once, few, many or a size class.

size	D	V	J	CDR3	DNA
-	TRBD1	TRBV29-1	TRBJ1-2	CSVELGQGYGYTF	TGCAGCGTTGAACTCGGACAGGGATATGGCTACACCTTC
-	-	TRBV28	TRBJ2-3	CASSLGQLGDTQYF	TGTGCCAGCAGTTTAGGGCAGTTGGGAGATACGCAGTATTTT
-	TRBD2	TRBV6-5	TRBJ2-2	CASRTGLAGTGELFF	TGTGCCAGCAGGACGGGACTAGCGGGGACCGGGGAGCTGTTTTTT
-	TRBD2	TRBV2	TRBJ2-1	CASSDERGIYNEQFF	TGTGCCAGCAGTGATGAGCGGGGGATCTACAATGAGCAGTTCTTC
-	TRBD1	TRBV7-7	TRBJ2-2	CASTAHARDRGSGELFF	TGTGCTAGCACCGCGCACGCCCGGGACAGGGGTTCCGGGGAGCTGTTTTTT
-	TRBD2	TRBV10-3	TRBJ2-1	CAISLGTAGGQVF	TGTGCCATCAGTTTGGGTACAGCGGGAGGTCAAGTCTTC
-	-	TRBV25-1	TRBJ1-1	CASSDSQGNTEAFF	TGTGCCAGCAGTGATTCCCAGGGTAATACTGAAGCTTTCTTT
-	TRBD1	TRBV18	TRBJ1-2	CASSPGTGNGYTF	TGTGCCAGCTCCCCAGGGACAGGTAATGGCTACACCTTC
-	-	TRBV28	TRBJ1-6	CASSLQDNSPLHF	TGTGCCAGCAGTTTACAGGATAATTCACCCCTCCACTTT
-	-	TRBV19	TRBJ2-5	CASSVQETQYF	TGTGCCAGTAGTGTACAAGAGACCCAGTACTTC
-	-	TRBV27	TRBJ1-2	CASSQGFGYTF	TGTGCCAGCAGTCAGGGTTTCGGCTACACCTTC
-	-	TRBV6-5	TRBJ2-1	CASSLGGSYNEQFF	TGTGCCAGCAGTTTAGGAGGGAGCTACAATGAGCAGTTCTTC
-	TRBD1	TRBV3-1/TRBV3-2	TRBJ1-4	CASSQVQGAREKLFF	TGTGCCAGCAGCCAAGTACAGGGGGCCCGGGAAAAACTGTTTTTT
-	-	TRBV19	TRBJ2-7	CATEWGGTVWF	TGTGCCACCGAATGGGGCGGGACAGTATGGTTC
once	-	TRBV10-3	TRBJ2-7	CASNWDKQSYEQYF	TGTGCCAGCAATTGGGACAAGCAGTCCTACGAGCAGTACTTC
-	-	TRBV20-1	TRBJ2-7	CSATGINEQYF	TGCAGTGCTACAGGGATCAACGAGCAGTACTTC
-	TRBD1	TRBV20-1	TRBJ1-2	CSASEQGADGYTF	TGCAGTGCTAGTGAACAGGGGGCGGATGGCTACACCTTC